The 6 T cell receptor beta chains given below trace back to one sample, sequenced in a study of blood T cell repertoires in COVID-19. Measured with immunoSEQ multiplex PCR; TCRdb has only the in-frame clones, and not every one. Among 95,000 to 150,000 clones listed, roughly 90% were seen once. The source material was peripheral blood. These receptors came from a man aged 50-59 years with acute or convalescent COVID-19.

This rearrangement joins TRBV6-5 to TRBJ2-7; the match to TRBD2 covers 9 bases. CDR3 length: 16 amino acids. The germline gives CDR1 MNHEY, CDR2 SVGAGI. J lost 3 bases, V lost 2 bases, and 8 bases had no gene match. The CDR3 DNA follows: TGTGCCAGCAGTTACGGGTTAGCGGGAGAAGGCTACGAGCAGTACTTC. This translates into CASSYGLAGEGYEQYF.

The chain joins TRBV5-5 to TRBJ1-1; D is ambiguous. Trimming left V 5 bases short and J 0 bases short, with 11 bases between. CDR1 is SGHKS and CDR2 is YYEKEE in the germline V gene (reference sequence). CDR3 length equals 14 residues. This CDR3 reads CASRGTELNTEAFF. CDR3 nucleotides: TGTGCCAGCAGGGGTACAGAACTGAACACTGAAGCTTTCTTT.

V is TRBV3-1 (or the pseudogene TRBV3-2) and J is TRBJ2-2, with 15 bases aligning to TRBD2. The germline CDR1 and CDR2 sequences are LGHDT and YNNKEL (reference sequence). The CDR3 runs to 19 residues. J was trimmed by 4 bases and V by 6 bases; bases with no gene match: 12. The CDR3 sequence: CASRLGLAGGWEITGELFF. The DNA for the CDR3 is TGTGCCAGCAGACTCGGACTAGCGGGAGGGTGGGAGATCACCGGGGAGCTGTTTTTT.

This chain connects TRBV4-1 to TRBJ1-1; the D is unclear. Germline CDR1 MGHRA, CDR2 YSYEKL. Deletions cut 1 base from V and 6 bases from J, with 12 bases between. This CDR3 has 14 residues. The CDR3: CASSQAGSLPEAFF. DNA for the CDR3: TGCGCCAGCAGCCAAGCTGGCTCCCTCCCTGAAGCTTTCTTT.

This CDR3 is CASSPIPLTGNKGGANVLTF. DNA for the CDR3: TGCGCCAGCAGCCCGATACCACTGACAGGGAACAAAGGTGGGGCCAACGTCCTGACTTTC. The V and J genes are TRBV4-1 and TRBJ2-6; 7 positions match TRBD1. The germline gives CDR1 MGHRA, CDR2 YSYEKL. V was clipped by 4 bases and J by 3 bases; unmatched bases: 18. The CDR3 runs 20 residues.

The chain is built from TRBV15 and TRBJ1-3, with D perhaps TRBD1 (6 bases). V was pared by 0 bases and J by 4 bases, with 7 bases between. The CDR3 spans 14 residues. The germline V gene has CDR1 LNHNV and CDR2 YYDKDF (reference sequence). The CDR3 DNA sequence: TGTGCCACCAGCAGAGAGAGGGGGGGAAACACCATATATTTT. It encodes CATSRERGGNTIYF. Based on the CDR3 plus reference TRBV15 and TRBJ1-3, the full variable domain is DAMVIQNPRYQVTQFGKPVTLSCSQTLNHNVMYWYQQKSSQAPKLLFHYYDKDFNNEADTPDNFQSRRPNTSFCFLDIRSPGLGDTAMYLCATSRERGGNTIYFGEGSWLTVV.